The 32 T cell receptor beta chains given below trace back to one sample, sequenced in a study of OX40 agonist ivuxolimab in advanced cancers. Assay: immunoSEQ multiplex PCR; the TCRdb copy retains only in-frame clones and omits some. The sample lists approximately 46,000 clones, around 90% occurring once. Sequences were derived from CD4+ or CD8+ T cells sorted from blood, sampled in a trial of the OX40 agonist ivuxolimab. These receptors were taken from an adult with an advanced solid tumor such as melanoma, head and neck, liver or kidney cancer.

With respect to this clone: Other DNA sequences in this sample translate to the same CDR3. The rearrangement uses TRBV27 and TRBJ1-1; D gene ambiguous. V shed 3 bases and J shed 5 bases, with 10 bases lying between them. There are 13 residues in the CDR3. Per germline, CDR1 MNHEY and CDR2 SMNVEV (reference sequence). The CDR3 here is CASSLGLGTEAFF. As DNA, the CDR3 is TGTGCCAGCAGTTTGGGCCTCGGGACTGAAGCTTTCTTT.

The chain links TRBV29-1 to TRBJ1-2; D not certain. The CDR3 contains 11 residues. V gave up 5 bases and J gave up 3 bases, with 7 bases separating them. The V gene's germline CDR1 is SQVTM and CDR2 ANQGSEA. The CDR3: CSVTKDYGYTF. As DNA, the CDR3 is TGCAGCGTTACTAAGGACTATGGCTACACCTTC.

This clone was observed a few times. The chain carries TRBV4-1 and TRBJ2-7, with D possibly being TRBD1 (6 bases). In germline, CDR1 is MGHRA, CDR2 YSYEKL. V was pared by 0 bases and J by 5 bases, with 11 bases between. The CDR3 is 14 residues long. The CDR3 coding sequence is TGCGCCAGCAGCCAAGATAACAGGGTCCACGAGCAGTACTTC. Translated: CASSQDNRVHEQYF.

The chain uses TRBV6-6 and TRBJ1-3; tentative D call: TRBD1 (5 bases). CDR3 length equals 13 residues. The V end lost 4 bases, the J end lost 7 bases, and 11 bases lay between the germline ends. CDR1 MNHNY and CDR2 SVGAGI come from the germline V gene (reference sequence). This CDR3 reads CASSSAGRNTIYF. DNA of the CDR3: TGTGCCAGCAGTTCGGCAGGGAGGAACACCATATATTTT.

The gene calls are TRBV7-9 and TRBJ1-1; 8 bases line up with TRBD1. Germline-derived CDR1 and CDR2 are SEHNR and FQNEAQ (reference sequence). Germline trimming cut 5 bases from V and 0 bases from J; bases unmatched to any gene: 11. This CDR3 is built from 17 residues. CDR3 in DNA: TGTGCCAGCAGCCCACCCGGACAGGGAATTATGAACACTGAAGCTTTCTTT. Protein product: CASSPPGQGIMNTEAFF.

The gene calls are TRBV7-9 and TRBJ2-7; D is unclear. The CDR3 length is 14 residues. Trimming removed 4 bases at V and 2 bases at J, with 12 bases between. Germline CDR1 and CDR2: SEHNR and FQNEAQ (reference sequence). The CDR3 spells CASSSAKDPYEQYF. DNA for the CDR3: TGTGCCAGCAGCTCGGCTAAAGACCCCTACGAGCAGTACTTC.

J is TRBJ1-5 and V is TRBV6-6; D is uncertain. The CDR3 runs 13 residues. Between the trimmed V and J ends, which lost 6 bases and 2 bases, there was a span of 8 bases. Germline V CDR1 and CDR2: MNHNY, SVGAGI (reference sequence). The CDR3 DNA is TGTGCCAGCAGGCCTGGTGGCAATCAGCCCCAGCATTTT. Its translation: CASRPGGNQPQHF.

The chain recombines TRBV5-1 with TRBJ2-5; D is unresolved. This CDR3 region has 17 residues. Per germline, CDR1 SGHRS and CDR2 YFSETQ. Trimming cost V 0 bases and J 5 bases, with 20 bases left between them. The CDR3 DNA reads TGCGCCAGCAGCTTGGCCCGTAGGGAAGGGCCCCACGAGACCCAGTACTTC. Encoded protein: CASSLARREGPHETQYF. Filled out from reference TRBV5-1 and TRBJ2-5, the complete variable domain reads KAGVTQTPRYLIKTRGQQVTLSCSPISGHRSVSWYQQTPGQGLQFLFEYFSETQRNKGNFPGRFSGRQFSNSRSEMNVSTLELGDSALYLCASSLARREGPHETQYFGPGTRLLVL.

The rearrangement uses TRBV13 and TRBJ2-3, with D perhaps matching TRBD2 (5 bases). V lost 5 bases to trimming and J lost 9 bases, with 18 bases between them. Per germline, CDR1 PRHDT and CDR2 FYEKMQ (reference sequence). The CDR3 has 14 residues. DNA for the CDR3: TGTGCCAGCAGCCCCTGGCGGGCGGGCGCGACGCAGTATTTT. It is translated as CASSPWRAGATQYF.

The chain joins TRBV4-1 to TRBJ2-2; D is perhaps TRBD1 or TRBD2 (5 bases each). V was pared by 3 bases and J by 3 bases, with 11 bases between. Looked up from germline, CDR1 is MGHRA and CDR2 is YSYEKL. The CDR3 covers 15 residues. The CDR3 nucleotides are TGCGCCAGCAGCCAGAGGGACCTCTACACCGGGGAGCTGTTTTTT. Amino acid sequence: CASSQRDLYTGELFF.

This clone is a singleton in its sample. The J gene is TRBJ2-7, the V gene TRBV18; TRBD1 might be the D (6 bases). The CDR3 totals 15 residues. Germline CDR1 and CDR2: KGHSH and LQKENI. Trimming removed 6 bases at V and 0 bases at J, with 15 bases between. DNA of the CDR3: TGTGCCAGCTCGGACCGGGACACAGACTCCTACGAGCAGTACTTC. This translates into CASSDRDTDSYEQYF.

J is TRBJ2-7 and V is TRBV9; tentative D call: TRBD1 (5 bases). The CDR3 has 14 residues. Germline V lookup: CDR1 SGDLS, CDR2 YYNGEE. Trimming pared 2 bases from V and 0 bases from J, leaving 9 bases between. CDR3 sequence: CASSVQGSSYEQYF. The DNA for the CDR3 is TGTGCCAGCAGCGTTCAGGGTTCCTCCTACGAGCAGTACTTC.

This sequence joins TRBV29-1 and TRBJ2-7; the match to TRBD2 covers 9 bases. The CDR3 sequence is 13 residues long. In germline, CDR1 is SQVTM, CDR2 ANQGSEA. V trimming: 7 bases; J trimming: 3 bases; junction bases outside the gene matches: 7. CDR3 bases: TGCAGCGCACAACTAGCGGGTAGCTACGAGCAGTACTTC. As protein: CSAQLAGSYEQYF.

This clone was found a few times. This sequence joins TRBV9 and TRBJ2-5; D could derive from TRBD1 or TRBD2 (5 bases each). Germline V lookup: CDR1 SGDLS, CDR2 YYNGEE. The CDR3 runs 14 residues. Trimming pared 1 base from V and 1 base from J, leaving 8 bases between. CDR3 loop: CASSVSGTQETQYF. DNA of the CDR3: TGTGCCAGCAGCGTATCAGGGACCCAAGAGACCCAGTACTTC.

The V call is TRBV5-1, the J call TRBJ2-2; D may be TRBD1 or TRBD2 (6 bases each). V lost 2 bases and J 10 bases, leaving 15 bases between the germline ends. The CDR3 extends over 14 amino acids. Per the germline V gene, CDR1 is SGHRS and CDR2 is YFSETQ. CDR3 DNA sequence: TGCGCCAGCAGCTTAGGAGGGGGAGGCGCGGAGCTGTTTTTT. Amino acid sequence: CASSLGGGGAELFF.

The J gene is TRBJ2-5, the V gene TRBV5-1, with 11 nucleotides matching TRBD1. The J call is doubtful: the DNA matches TRBJ2-7 better. Germline loops: CDR1 SGHRS, CDR2 YFSETQ. The CDR3 totals 18 residues. CDR3 in DNA: TGCGCCAGCAGCTTGGGATCGCGGCGGGACAGGGGGACCTACGAGCAGTACTTC. Protein product: CASSLGSRRDRGTYEQYF.

The rearrangement links TRBV7-9 to TRBJ2-7; D gene unclear. Germline CDR1 and CDR2: SEHNR and FQNEAQ (reference sequence). This CDR3 has 11 amino acids. Trimming removed 7 bases at V and 2 bases at J, with 6 bases between. CDR3: CASIGAYEQYF. The CDR3 DNA sequence: TGTGCCAGCATTGGGGCCTACGAGCAGTACTTC. Variable domain in full (rest from reference TRBV7-9 and TRBJ2-7): DTGVSQNPRHKITKRGQNVTFRCDPISEHNRLYWYRQTLGQGPEFLTYFQNEAQLEKSRLLSDRFSAERPKGSFSTLEIQRTEQGDSAMYLCASIGAYEQYFGPGTRLTVT.

The chain couples TRBV27 to TRBJ2-5; D is unresolved. This CDR3 has 14 residues. V was clipped by 0 bases and J by 5 bases, with 10 bases between them. CDR1 and CDR2 (germline): MNHEY, SMNVEV (reference sequence). The CDR3 sequence: CASSLSRLRETQYF. DNA for the CDR3: TGTGCCAGCAGTTTATCACGGCTCCGGGAGACCCAGTACTTC.

The chain recombines TRBV13 with TRBJ2-1; D possibly uses TRBD1 or TRBD2 (6 bases each). Germline V CDR1 and CDR2: PRHDT, FYEKMQ (reference sequence). Trimming stripped 0 bases from V and 12 bases from J, with 18 bases between. The CDR3 contains 15 residues. Here the CDR3 reads CASSLGSGRGTWQFF. CDR3 coding DNA: TGTGCCAGCAGCTTAGGTAGCGGCAGGGGAACGTGGCAGTTCTTC. Complete variable domain (other parts from reference TRBV13 and TRBJ2-1): AAGVIQSPRHLIKEKRETATLKCYPIPRHDTVYWYQQGPGQDPQFLISFYEKMQSDKGSIPDRFSAQQFSDYHSELNMSSLELGDSALYFCASSLGSGRGTWQFFGPGTRLTVL.

This rearrangement joins TRBV11-1 to TRBJ2-3; the match to TRBD2 covers 15 bases. The germline gives CDR1 SGHAT, CDR2 FQDESV (reference sequence). The CDR3 is 18 residues long. J lost 6 bases, V lost 0 bases, and 7 bases had no gene match. The CDR3 here is CASSLAPGLAGGRDTQYF. The CDR3 DNA reads TGTGCCAGCAGCTTAGCCCCTGGACTAGCGGGAGGGCGTGATACGCAGTATTTT.

V is TRBV27 and J is TRBJ2-1; 14 nucleotides agree with TRBD2. Germline CDR1 and CDR2: MNHEY and SMNVEV (reference sequence). The trim removed 7 bases at V and 7 bases at J, leaving 12 bases unmatched. The CDR3 extends over 17 amino acids. The CDR3 nucleotides are TGTGCCAGCACCCACCTCCCCAGACTAGCGGGAGGGAATGAGCAGTTCTTC. Protein sequence: CASTHLPRLAGGNEQFF.

The chain joins TRBV27 to TRBJ2-7; possible D gene TRBD1, 6 bases. CDR1 is MNHEY, CDR2 SMNVEV, per germline (reference sequence). V shed 8 bases and J shed 4 bases, with 18 bases lying between them. The CDR3 contains 14 residues. CDR3 nucleotides: TGTGCCAGCGGCCGACAGGACCTCCGTTACGAGCAGTACTTC. It yields the protein CASGRQDLRYEQYF.

This chain uses TRBV2 with TRBJ1-2; tentatively, D is TRBD1 (5 bases). The CDR3 sequence is 18 residues long. CDR1 SNHLY and CDR2 FYNNEI come from the germline V gene. Trimming stripped 4 bases from V and 3 bases from J, with 24 bases between. DNA of the CDR3: TGTGCCAGCAGTGGAGGGAACAGGCGTAGCCCAGCGGACTATGGCTACACCTTC. Amino acids: CASSGGNRRSPADYGYTF.

The chain combines TRBV9 with TRBJ2-3; D might be TRBD2 (6 bases). This CDR3 is 16 amino acids long. Looked up from germline, CDR1 is SGDLS and CDR2 is YYNGEE. V gave up 4 bases and J gave up 7 bases, with 22 bases separating them. In nucleotides, the CDR3 is TGTGCCAGCAGCCCCGCGGGGTTTTTGCCGTCGAATACGCAGTATTTT. Its translation is CASSPAGFLPSNTQYF.

V is TRBV30 and J is TRBJ2-3, with TRBD1 matching over 9 bases. The germline V gene has CDR1 GTSNPN and CDR2 SVGIG (reference sequence). This CDR3 spans 14 amino acids. V dropped 8 bases and J dropped 5; count of bases not matched to a gene: 11. The CDR3 region has the DNA TGTGCCGGGGCCCTACAGGGGGCGAGAGATACGCAGTATTTT. The encoded protein is CAGALQGARDTQYF.

This clone turned up a few times. At one end the junction does not follow the germline gene, possibly because of a read error. Other DNA variants within this sample encode the same CDR3. J is TRBJ2-2 and V is TRBV7-7; 9 bases map to TRBD2. This CDR3 has 17 residues. The V gene's germline CDR1 is SSHAT and CDR2 FNYEAQ (reference sequence). The CDR3 nucleotides read TGTGCTAGCAGCCTTAGAACTAGCGGGCCGAACACCGGGGAGCTGTTTTTT. Amino acids: CASSLRTSGPNTGELFF.

The chain is built from TRBV4-2 and TRBJ2-5, with 8 positions matching TRBD2. The CDR3 runs 16 residues. Germline values: CDR1 LGHNA, CDR2 YNFKEQ. Losses at the gene ends were 4 bases for V and 9 bases for J; bases not matched to a gene: 16. The DNA for the CDR3 is TGTGCCAGCAGCCCTGCGGCCGGGACTAGTCCGTGGTCCCAGTACTTC. Amino acid sequence: CASSPAAGTSPWSQYF.

This clone was found once. This rearrangement joins TRBV27 to TRBJ2-7; D uncertain. The length of the CDR3 is 14 residues. In germline, CDR1 is MNHEY, CDR2 SMNVEV (reference sequence). Trimming stripped 3 bases from V and 3 bases from J, with 12 bases between. The CDR3 is CASSFHPRSYEQYF. The DNA of the CDR3 is TGTGCCAGCAGTTTTCACCCTAGAAGCTACGAGCAGTACTTC.

The genes are TRBV19 and TRBJ2-1; no clear D. Between the trimmed V and J ends, which lost 6 bases and 4 bases, there was a span of 4 bases. CDR1 and CDR2 (germline): LNHDA, SQIVND (reference sequence). The CDR3 consists of 11 residues. The CDR3 here is CASSQYNEQFF. In nucleotides, the CDR3 is TGTGCCAGTAGCCAGTACAATGAGCAGTTCTTC.

The chain couples TRBV30 to TRBJ2-7, with D unclear. Germline V gene sequence: CDR1 GTSNPN, CDR2 SVGIG (reference sequence). The CDR3 extends over 13 amino acids. V lost 3 bases to trimming and J lost 3 bases, with 12 bases between them. CDR3 protein: CAWRSILDYEQYF. CDR3 DNA sequence: TGTGCCTGGAGGTCAATTCTTGACTACGAGCAGTACTTC.

This clone is a singleton in its sample. The chain links TRBV9 to TRBJ2-5; possible D gene TRBD1, 5 bases. The V gene's germline CDR1 is SGDLS and CDR2 YYNGEE. The ends were cut back, 1 base at V and 4 bases at J, with 8 bases in the middle. This CDR3 is built from 13 residues. DNA of the CDR3: TGTGCCAGCAGCGTACGGCAGGGAGAGACCCAGTACTTC. It codes for CASSVRQGETQYF.

V and J are TRBV7-9 and TRBJ2-1; 8 positions match TRBD2. J lost 7 bases, V lost 1 base, and 9 bases had no gene match. This CDR3 is 16 amino acids long. Germline loops: CDR1 SEHNR, CDR2 FQNEAQ (reference sequence). CDR3 in DNA: TGTGCCAGCAGCTTAGGTTTCGGGAGGGCCGGGAATGAGCAGTTCTTC. Its translation is CASSLGFGRAGNEQFF.